Listed below are T cell receptor beta chains from one sample, sequenced in a study of blood T cell repertoires in COVID-19. Method: immunoSEQ multiplex PCR; TCRdb's copy keeps in-frame clones and lacks some. The sample has roughly 61,000 clones; about 66% are singletons. The sample taken for sequencing was PBMCs or T cells enriched from blood (not recorded which). Source of these receptors: a woman aged 55-70 years who had been exposed to COVID-19. Both conserved end residues are part of each CDR3. The D gene is left open where the match is weak. Not all rows give a size; the values are once, few, many and, for expanded clones, a class.

.	TRBJ1-5	TRBV24-1	.	TGTGCCACCAGTGAGGGGGGGATGGGTTATCAGCCCCAGCATTTT	CATSEGGMGYQPQHF
.	TRBJ2-3	TRBV3-1/TRBV3-2	.	TGTGCCAGCAGCGGACAACCGCTCACAGATACGCAGTATTTT	CASSGQPLTDTQYF
.	TRBJ1-1	TRBV7-2	few	TGTGCCAGCAGCCACTCAGGGAAGGGCACTGAAGCTTTCTTT	CASSHSGKGTEAFF
TRBD2	TRBJ2-5	TRBV27	.	TGTGCCAGCAGTTTATCCCTAGCGGGATTGGAGACCCAGTACTTC	CASSLSLAGLETQYF
.	TRBJ2-7	TRBV5-4	.	TGTGCCAGCAGCCCGGGAGGACAGACCTACGAGCAGTACTTC	CASSPGGQTYEQYF
.	TRBJ2-7	TRBV28	.	TGTGCCAGCAGTTTATCGGGGGGCCTGTGGGAGCAGTACTTC	CASSLSGGLWEQYF
TRBD1	TRBJ1-3	TRBV30	.	TGTGCCTGGACGTACAGGGGTGGAGGAAACACCATATATTTT	CAWTYRGGGNTIYF
.	TRBJ1-2	TRBV6-5	.	TGTGCCAGCAGTTACTCAGGGGGTTCTGGCTACACCTTC	CASSYSGGSGYTF
TRBD1	TRBJ1-4	TRBV3-1/TRBV3-2	.	TGTGCCAGCAGCCAAGGACAGGGAATGAGGAATGAAAAACTGTTTTTT	CASSQGQGMRNEKLFF
TRBD1	TRBJ2-2	TRBV5-4	.	TGTGCCAGCAGCCCCGGACAGGGAAAGAACACCGGGGAGCTGTTTTTT	CASSPGQGKNTGELFF
.	TRBJ2-7	TRBV15	once	TGTGCCACCAGCAGAGTCTATGCGATTGAGCAGTACTTC	CATSRVYAIEQYF
TRBD1	TRBJ1-4	TRBV5-1	.	TGCGCCAGCAGCTTGGAGGACAGGGTTGAAGAAAAACTGTTTTTT	CASSLEDRVEEKLFF
.	TRBJ2-5	TRBV3-1/TRBV3-2	.	TGTGCCAGCAGCCAAGCGATCGGGGGAATGGAGACCCAGTACTTC	CASSQAIGGMETQYF
TRBD1	TRBJ2-5	TRBV10-3	.	TGTGCCATCAGTGACCGAGGACAGGGGAGGCAAGAGACCCAGTACTTC	CAISDRGQGRQETQYF
.	TRBJ1-2	TRBV5-4	.	TGTGCCAGCAGTCTGGCCGCGGGGAAGGACTACACCTTC	CASSLAAGKDYTF
.	TRBJ2-6	TRBV7-2	.	TGTGCCAGCAGCCCCATGGCCTCCGGGGCCAACGTCCTGACTTTC	CASSPMASGANVLTF
TRBD1	TRBJ1-1	TRBV7-9	.	TGTGCCAGCAGCACCGGACAGGCGTACACTGAAGCTTTCTTT	CASSTGQAYTEAFF
TRBD1	TRBJ1-1	TRBV28	.	TGTGCCAGCAGTCTCGTCGGTACAGGGGGCACTGAAGCTTTCTTT	CASSLVGTGGTEAFF
.	TRBJ2-7	TRBV28	.	TGTGCCAGCAGTCCGCGAGGCCCCAACGAGCAGTACTTC	CASSPRGPNEQYF
.	TRBJ1-2	TRBV2	.	TGTGCCAGCAGCCCCCTGGCGGGTACTAACTATGGCTACACCTTC	CASSPLAGTNYGYTF
.	TRBJ1-6	TRBV28	.	TGTGCCAGCAGTCGCCCCCAGATTAATTCACCCCTCCACTTT	CASSRPQINSPLHF
.	TRBJ1-2	TRBV28	.	TGTGCCAGCAGTTTGCGCACTCCTAACTATGGCTACACCTTC	CASSLRTPNYGYTF
TRBD2	TRBJ2-5	TRBV5-1	.	TGCGCCAGCAGCTTCGGACGGGGGGGCCAAGAGACCCAGTACTTC	CASSFGRGGQETQYF
.	TRBJ2-1	TRBV4-3	.	TGCGCCAGCAGCCAAGGACAGGACTCATTGGATGAGCAGTTCTTC	CASSQGQDSLDEQFF